This T cell receptor beta chain was captured by sequencing in a study of blood T cell repertoires in COVID-19. Study details: The samples span acute and convalescent COVID-19 from the United States, Italy and Spain.

Generated by immunoSEQ multiplex PCR, the TCRdb table keeps only in-frame clones and is missing some. The data contain a few hundred thousand clones, roughly nine tenths of them singletons. In germline, CDR1 is MNHEY, CDR2 SMNVEV (reference sequence). The CDR3 has 14 residues. V lost 3 bases and J 6 bases, leaving 15 bases between the germline ends. Sequencing input: PBMCs or T cells enriched from blood (not recorded which). The receptor comes from a woman under 40 who had recovered from COVID-19. The chain carries TRBV27 and TRBJ2-7; weak D call: TRBD2 (5 bases). As DNA, the CDR3 is TGTGCCAGCAGTTTTAGAGGGAGTAGGCGCGAGCAGTACTTC. It translates to CASSFRGSRREQYF.